This is a list of T cell receptor beta chains from one sample in a study of T cells in tuberculosis. Profiled with immunoSEQ multiplex PCR; TCRdb holds only in-frame clones, not every one. The table shows roughly 35,000 clones, with about 91% occurring only once. The sequencing used PBMCs, collected at tuberculosis diagnosis. All receptors come from an adult with tuberculosis. Some clones in this sample may be carry-over from other donors' samples. The CDR3 runs from the conserved cysteine through the conserved F or W. The D gene is left open where the match is weak. For some rows the clone size is stated as once, few or many, or as a class when expanded; others skip it.

v_gene	d_gene	abundance	j_gene	CDR3aa	CDR3nt
TRBV28	TRBD1	-	TRBJ2-7	CASSRDSPYEQYF	TGTGCCAGCAGCAGGGACAGCCCCTACGAGCAGTACTTC
TRBV19	-	-	TRBJ2-2	CASSTRANTGELFF	TGTGCCAGTAGTACACGGGCGAACACCGGGGAGCTGTTTTTT
TRBV5-4	TRBD1	-	TRBJ1-1	CASSWDRFVAEAFF	TGTGCCAGCAGCTGGGACAGGTTCGTCGCTGAAGCTTTCTTT
TRBV7-9	TRBD2	-	TRBJ2-3	CASSRERGSGATDTQYF	TGTGCCAGCAGCCGGGAGCGGGGTAGCGGGGCCACAGATACGCAGTATTTT
TRBV27	TRBD1	-	TRBJ1-4	CASSLTGGREKLFF	TGTGCCAGCAGTTTAACAGGGGGGAGGGAAAAACTGTTTTTT
TRBV18	TRBD1	-	TRBJ1-3	CASLQGMSGNTIYF	TGTGCCAGCCTACAGGGGATGTCTGGAAACACCATATATTTT
TRBV5-4	TRBD1	-	TRBJ2-3	CASRGDRGGTDTQYF	TGTGCCAGCAGGGGGGACAGGGGAGGGACAGATACGCAGTATTTT
TRBV6-1	-	-	TRBJ1-3	CASSPADGTIYF	TGTGCCAGCAGTCCCGCGGATGGCACCATATATTTT
TRBV9	-	-	TRBJ2-6	CASSPEGPSGANVLTF	TGTGCCAGCAGCCCAGAGGGCCCCTCTGGGGCCAACGTCCTGACTTTC
TRBV2	-	-	TRBJ1-1	CASSDFTNTEAFF	TGTGCCAGCAGTGATTTTACAAACACTGAAGCTTTCTTT
TRBV13	-	-	TRBJ1-2	CASSFNVGTSGYTF	TGTGCCAGCAGCTTTAATGTGGGGACTAGTGGCTACACCTTC
TRBV19	TRBD2	once	TRBJ2-2	CASSQRTSGAAGELFF	TGTGCCAGTAGTCAACGGACTAGCGGGGCCGCCGGGGAGCTGTTTTTT
TRBV11-3	TRBD2	-	TRBJ2-3	CASSLGLAGDTQYF	TGTGCCAGCAGCCTTGGACTAGCGGGGGATACGCAGTATTTT
TRBV27	TRBD2	-	TRBJ2-3	CASSRLASTDTQYF	TGTGCCAGCAGCCGACTAGCATCTACAGATACGCAGTATTTT
TRBV18	TRBD1	-	TRBJ2-7	CASSQYVRGRSYEQYF	TGTGCCAGCTCACAATATGTAAGGGGGCGATCCTACGAGCAGTACTTC
TRBV6-1	TRBD2	-	TRBJ2-3	CASSEREARDTQYF	TGTGCCAGCAGTGAACGGGAGGCGAGAGATACGCAGTATTTT
TRBV18	TRBD1	-	TRBJ2-2	CASGRDRGNTGELFF	TGTGCCAGCGGCCGGGACAGGGGGAACACCGGGGAGCTGTTTTTT
TRBV5-4	-	-	TRBJ1-2	CASSLGQGPYGYTF	TGTGCCAGCAGCTTGGGTCAGGGCCCCTATGGCTACACCTTC
TRBV6-1	-	-	TRBJ2-7	CASSESVVSYEQYF	TGTGCCAGCAGTGAATCGGTTGTGTCCTACGAGCAGTACTTC